A single sample is the source of the 14 T cell receptor beta chains below, sequenced in a study of shared clonotypes between healthy human individuals. Using immunoSEQ multiplex PCR, the repertoire was profiled, and TCRdb retains in-frame clones only, with some absent. The repertoire has around 2.5 million clones, more than 85% of them found once; the top ten carry approximately 0.35%. The sequencing sample was made of naive CD4+ T cells from PBMCs. This sample's subset: CD45RA+ positively selected. All receptors derive from a man between 18 and 29 years old in good health. Some clones in this sample may be carry-over from other donors' samples.

The count of this clone is one. The rearrangement joins TRBV4-2 to TRBJ2-7; D is undetermined. Germline V CDR1 and CDR2: LGHNA, YNFKEQ. The CDR3 is 14 residues long. Trimming pared 3 bases from V and 5 bases from J, leaving 14 bases between. The CDR3 loop reads CASSQRGRSHEQYF. CDR3 nucleotides: TGTGCCAGCAGCCAGCGCGGAAGGAGCCACGAGCAGTACTTC.

The gene calls are TRBV18 and TRBJ2-5; D remains unclear. Per germline, CDR1 KGHSH and CDR2 LQKENI. The V end was cut by 0 bases, the J end by 1 base, with 6 bases between. The CDR3 has 14 amino acids. CDR3 residues: CASSPPFFQETQYF. CDR3 nucleotides: TGTGCCAGCTCACCACCGTTCTTCCAAGAGACCCAGTACTTC.

The chain uses TRBV4-1 and TRBJ2-1; TRBD2 matches at 9 bases. The ends lost 3 bases at V and 1 base at J; junction bases unmatched: 4. This CDR3 spans 16 amino acids. Germline CDR1 reads MGHRA; CDR2 reads YSYEKL. The CDR3 region is CASSHPAGGSYNEQFF. The CDR3 DNA is TGCGCCAGCAGCCACCCGGCGGGAGGGTCCTACAATGAGCAGTTCTTC.

V is TRBV29-1 and J is TRBJ2-1, with a possible D match to TRBD2 (5 bases). The length of the CDR3 is 11 residues. CDR1 is SQVTM and CDR2 is ANQGSEA in the germline V gene. V lost 1 base and J lost 10, with 8 bases in between. CDR3 coding DNA: TGCAGCGTTGAAGGATGGGAGGAGCAGTTCTTC. It is translated as CSVEGWEEQFF.

As to this clone: The sample has other DNA sequences that encode this CDR3 too. The chain joins TRBV27 to TRBJ2-2, with 12 positions matching TRBD2. The CDR3 contains 16 residues. The germline V gene encodes CDR1 MNHEY and CDR2 SMNVEV (reference sequence). V was pared by 5 bases and J by 2 bases, with 3 bases of the junction left unmatched. The CDR3 loop reads CASSPGLAGNTGELFF. The CDR3 DNA reads as TGTGCCAGCAGTCCCGGACTAGCGGGAAACACCGGGGAGCTGTTTTTT.

V gene TRBV11-2 combines with J gene TRBJ1-4; D perhaps matches TRBD1 (6 bases). With 4 bases removed from V and 8 bases from J, the gap between germline ends came to 17 bases. CDR3 length: 15 amino acids. Germline CDR1 is SGHAT and CDR2 is FQNNGV. In nucleotides, the CDR3 is TGTGCCAGCAGCTACAAGGGGGGAGCCGGGGAAAAACTGTTTTTT. As protein: CASSYKGGAGEKLFF.

On this clone: The same CDR3 is also encoded by other DNA sequences in this sample. CDR3 nucleotides: TGTGCCAGCAGCCTGGGGACGTATCAGCCCCAGCATTTT. Its protein is CASSLGTYQPQHF. The chain joins TRBV28 to TRBJ1-5, with a possible D match to TRBD1 (5 bases). The CDR3 has 13 amino acids. The V end lost 6 bases, the J end lost 5 bases, and 11 bases lay between the germline ends. Germline lookup yields CDR1 MDHEN and CDR2 SYDVKM.

The chain couples TRBV18 to TRBJ2-5, with 8 bases that match TRBD1. Unmatched junction bases numbered 12, after V lost 5 bases and J lost 1 base. CDR3 length: 17 amino acids. CDR1 and CDR2 from the germline V gene are KGHSH and LQKENI. CDR3 nucleotide sequence: TGTGCCAGCTCAATACTATCTTCCACAGGGGGCCAAGAGACCCAGTACTTC. The encoded protein is CASSILSSTGGQETQYF.

This chain's CDR3 is CASSLGEDYNEQFF. CDR3 DNA sequence: TGTGCCAGCAGCTTAGGTGAGGACTACAATGAGCAGTTCTTC. The rearrangement links TRBV7-2 to TRBJ2-1; D is undetermined. The V end lost 1 base, the J end lost 3 bases, and 7 bases lay between the germline ends. CDR1 is SGHTA and CDR2 is FQGNSA in the germline V gene. The CDR3 has 14 amino acids.

J is TRBJ2-1 and V is TRBV12-2; TRBD2, the table's D call, was not compared with the DNA. TRBV12-2 is assigned pseudogene status. This CDR3 is 16 amino acids long. In DNA form, the CDR3 reads TGTGCAAGTCGCTTTGCGGGGGAGGGCTCTTACAATGAGCAGTTCTTC. Protein: CASRFAGEGSYNEQFF.

The chain uses TRBV5-5 and TRBJ2-7, with 7 bases that match TRBD1. V gave up 4 bases and J gave up 3 bases; unmatched junction bases: 10. Germline assignment: CDR1 SGHKS and CDR2 YYEKEE (reference sequence). CDR3 size: 15 residues. CDR3 protein: CASSPSSTGNYEQYF. The CDR3 DNA sequence: TGTGCCAGCAGCCCATCATCGACAGGGAACTACGAGCAGTACTTC. The complete variable domain, with remaining parts taken from reference TRBV5-5 and TRBJ2-7, reads DAGVTQSPTHLIKTRGQQVTLRCSPISGHKSVSWYQQVLGQGPQFIFQYYEKEERGRGNFPDRFSARQFPNYSSELNVNALLLGDSALYLCASSPSSTGNYEQYFGPGTRLTVT.

The CDR3 DNA follows: TGTGCCAGCAGCTCAGGGGGCCGAGAGACCCAGTACTTC. Protein product: CASSSGGRETQYF. J is TRBJ2-5 and V is TRBV7-7; TRBD1 matches 8 bases. The V segment lost 4 bases and the J segment 4 bases; nucleotides outside the gene matches: 2. Germline lookup yields CDR1 SSHAT and CDR2 FNYEAQ (reference sequence). This CDR3 region has 13 residues.

On this clone: This sample also contains other DNA sequences that code for the same CDR3. The V call is TRBV27, the J call TRBJ1-5, with D tentatively TRBD1 (6 bases). The CDR3 is made up of 15 amino acids. V dropped 3 bases and J dropped 6 bases, with 15 bases sitting between them. Germline V gene sequence: CDR1 MNHEY, CDR2 SMNVEV (reference sequence). The CDR3 DNA reads as TGTGCCAGCAGTTTTTCGGGGGGCGTTGGTCAGCCCCAGCATTTT. It yields the protein CASSFSGGVGQPQHF.

This sequence joins TRBV7-2 and TRBJ2-7, with D hard to call. The V end was cut by 3 bases, the J end by 1 base, with 16 bases between. The CDR3 is 16 amino acids. The germline CDR1 and CDR2 sequences are SGHTA and FQGNSA. CDR3 in DNA: TGTGCCAGCAGCTTTGCCGTCCCGGGTCTGTCCTACGAGCAGTACTTC. Translating gives CASSFAVPGLSYEQYF.